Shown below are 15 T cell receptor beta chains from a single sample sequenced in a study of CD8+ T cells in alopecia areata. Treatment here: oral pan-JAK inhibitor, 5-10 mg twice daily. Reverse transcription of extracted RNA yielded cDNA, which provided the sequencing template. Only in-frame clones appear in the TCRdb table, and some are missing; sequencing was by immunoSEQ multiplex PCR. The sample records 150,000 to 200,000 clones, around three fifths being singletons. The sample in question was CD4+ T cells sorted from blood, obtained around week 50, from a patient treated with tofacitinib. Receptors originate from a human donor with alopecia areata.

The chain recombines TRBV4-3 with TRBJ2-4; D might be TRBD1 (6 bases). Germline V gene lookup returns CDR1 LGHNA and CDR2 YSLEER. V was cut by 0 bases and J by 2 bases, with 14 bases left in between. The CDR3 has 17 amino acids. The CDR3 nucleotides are TGCGCCAGCAGCCAAGATGGACCACAGGGAACCAAAAACATTCAGTACTTC. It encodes CASSQDGPQGTKNIQYF.

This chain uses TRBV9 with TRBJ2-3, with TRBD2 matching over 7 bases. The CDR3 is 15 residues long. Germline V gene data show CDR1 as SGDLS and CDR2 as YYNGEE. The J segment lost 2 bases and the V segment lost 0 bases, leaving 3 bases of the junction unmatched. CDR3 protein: CASSVEGLSTDTQYF. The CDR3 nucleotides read TGTGCCAGCAGCGTAGAGGGACTATCCACAGATACGCAGTATTTT. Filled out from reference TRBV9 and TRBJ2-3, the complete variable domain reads DSGVTQTPKHLITATGQRVTLRCSPRSGDLSVYWYQQSLDQGLQFLIQYYNGEERAKGNILERFSAQQFPDLHSELNLSSLELGDSALYFCASSVEGLSTDTQYFGPGTRLTVL.

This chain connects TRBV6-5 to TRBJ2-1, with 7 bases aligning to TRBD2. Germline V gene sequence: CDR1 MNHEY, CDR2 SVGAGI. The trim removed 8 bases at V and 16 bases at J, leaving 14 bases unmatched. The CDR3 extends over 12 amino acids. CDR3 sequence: CASSNRGLPPFF. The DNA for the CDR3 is TGTGCCAGCTCTAACCGGGGACTACCACCATTCTTC.

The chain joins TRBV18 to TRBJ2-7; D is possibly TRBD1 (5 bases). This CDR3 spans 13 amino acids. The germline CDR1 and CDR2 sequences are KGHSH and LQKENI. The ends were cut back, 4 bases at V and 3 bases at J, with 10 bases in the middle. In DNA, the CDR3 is TGTGCCAGCTCACAACAGGACAACTACGAGCAGTACTTC. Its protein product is CASSQQDNYEQYF.

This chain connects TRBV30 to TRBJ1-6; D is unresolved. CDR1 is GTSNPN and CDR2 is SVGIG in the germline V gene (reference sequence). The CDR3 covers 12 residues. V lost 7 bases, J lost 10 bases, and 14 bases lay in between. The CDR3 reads CASHGGGSPLHF. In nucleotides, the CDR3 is TGTGCCTCGCATGGAGGCGGCTCACCCCTCCACTTT.

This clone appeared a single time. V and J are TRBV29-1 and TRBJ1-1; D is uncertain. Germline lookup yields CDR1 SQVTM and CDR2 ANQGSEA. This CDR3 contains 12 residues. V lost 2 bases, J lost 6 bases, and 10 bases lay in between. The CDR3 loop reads CSVEMNSAEAFF. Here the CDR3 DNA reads TGCAGCGTTGAAATGAATTCCGCTGAAGCTTTCTTT. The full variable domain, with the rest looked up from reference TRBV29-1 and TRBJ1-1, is SAVISQKPSRDICQRGTSLTIQCQVDSQVTMMFWYRQQPGQSLTLIATANQGSEATYESGFVIDKFPISRPNLTFSTLTVSNMSPEDSSIYLCSVEMNSAEAFFGQGTRLTVV.

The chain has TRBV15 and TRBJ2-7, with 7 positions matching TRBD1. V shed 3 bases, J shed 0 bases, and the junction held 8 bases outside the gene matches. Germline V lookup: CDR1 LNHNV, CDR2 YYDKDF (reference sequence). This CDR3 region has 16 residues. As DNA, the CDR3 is TGTGCCACCAGCAGCTTTGCAGGGGACAGCTCCTACGAGCAGTACTTC. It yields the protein CATSSFAGDSSYEQYF.

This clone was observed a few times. CDR3 nucleotides: TGTGCCAGCAGCTTAGAGGCGGGGAATTCACCCCTCCACTTT. Residues: CASSLEAGNSPLHF. The chain carries TRBV7-3 and TRBJ1-6, with D uncertain. The CDR3 contains 14 residues. With 2 bases removed from V and 7 bases from J, the gap between germline ends came to 9 bases. Germline assignment: CDR1 SGHTA and CDR2 FQGTGA. The full variable domain, its missing parts supplied by reference TRBV7-3 and TRBJ1-6, is GAGVSQTPSNKVTEKGKYVELRCDPISGHTALYWYRQSLGQGPEFLIYFQGTGAADDSGLPNDRFFAVRPEGSVSTLKIQRTERGDSAVYLCASSLEAGNSPLHFGNGTRLTVT.

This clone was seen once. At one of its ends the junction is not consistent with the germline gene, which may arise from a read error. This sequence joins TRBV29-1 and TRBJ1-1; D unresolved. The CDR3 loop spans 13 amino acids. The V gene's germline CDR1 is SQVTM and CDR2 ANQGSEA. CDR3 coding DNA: TGCAGCGTTAAAGATCCGAGGGAGACTGAAGCTTTCTTT. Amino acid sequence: CSVKDPRETEAFF.

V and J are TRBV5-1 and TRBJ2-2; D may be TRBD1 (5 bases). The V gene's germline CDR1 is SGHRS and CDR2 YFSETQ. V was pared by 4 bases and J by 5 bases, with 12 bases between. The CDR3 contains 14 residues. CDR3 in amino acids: CASSPSRQTGELFF. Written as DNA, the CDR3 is TGCGCCAGCAGCCCCTCCAGACAGACCGGGGAGCTGTTTTTT.

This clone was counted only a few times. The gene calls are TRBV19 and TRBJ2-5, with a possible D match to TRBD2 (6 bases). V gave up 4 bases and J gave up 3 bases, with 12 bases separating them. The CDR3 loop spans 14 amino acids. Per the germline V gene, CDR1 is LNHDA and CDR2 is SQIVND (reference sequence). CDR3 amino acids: CASSTTGLKETQYF. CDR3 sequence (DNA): TGTGCCAGTAGTACGACGGGACTTAAAGAGACCCAGTACTTC.

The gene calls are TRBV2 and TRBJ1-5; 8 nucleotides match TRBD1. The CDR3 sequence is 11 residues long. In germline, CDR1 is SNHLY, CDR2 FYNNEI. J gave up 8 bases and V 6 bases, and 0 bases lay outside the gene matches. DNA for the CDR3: TGTGCCAGCAGGACAGGGGAGCCCCAGCATTTT. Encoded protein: CASRTGEPQHF. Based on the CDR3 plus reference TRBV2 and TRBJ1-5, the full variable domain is EPEVTQTPSHQVTQMGQEVILRCVPISNHLYFYWYRQILGQKVEFLVSFYNNEISEKSEIFDDQFSVERPDGSNFTLKIRSTKLEDSAMYFCASRTGEPQHFGDGTRLSIL.

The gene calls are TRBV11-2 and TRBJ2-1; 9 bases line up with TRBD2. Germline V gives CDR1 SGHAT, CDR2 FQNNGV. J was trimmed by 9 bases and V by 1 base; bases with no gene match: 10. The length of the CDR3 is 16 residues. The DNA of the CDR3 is TGTGCCAGCAGCTTAGCTAGCGGGGCGCCGCGTAGTGAGCAGTTCTTC. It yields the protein CASSLASGAPRSEQFF.

CDR3 bases: TGTGCCAGCAGCCGCGGGGGGTACAATGAGCAGTTCTTC. Protein product: CASSRGGYNEQFF. This chain links TRBV5-4 with TRBJ2-1; TRBD2 matches 8 bases. The CDR3 sequence is 13 residues long. Germline V gene sequence: CDR1 SGHNT, CDR2 YYREEE (reference sequence). Germline trimming cut 4 bases from V and 4 bases from J; bases unmatched to any gene: 1.

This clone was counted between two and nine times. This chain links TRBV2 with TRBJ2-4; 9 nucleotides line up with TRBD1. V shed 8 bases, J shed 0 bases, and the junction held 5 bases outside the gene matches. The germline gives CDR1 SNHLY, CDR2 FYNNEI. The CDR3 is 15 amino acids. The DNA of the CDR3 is TGTGCCAGCGTGGGACAGGGACTAGCCAAAAACATTCAGTACTTC. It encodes CASVGQGLAKNIQYF.